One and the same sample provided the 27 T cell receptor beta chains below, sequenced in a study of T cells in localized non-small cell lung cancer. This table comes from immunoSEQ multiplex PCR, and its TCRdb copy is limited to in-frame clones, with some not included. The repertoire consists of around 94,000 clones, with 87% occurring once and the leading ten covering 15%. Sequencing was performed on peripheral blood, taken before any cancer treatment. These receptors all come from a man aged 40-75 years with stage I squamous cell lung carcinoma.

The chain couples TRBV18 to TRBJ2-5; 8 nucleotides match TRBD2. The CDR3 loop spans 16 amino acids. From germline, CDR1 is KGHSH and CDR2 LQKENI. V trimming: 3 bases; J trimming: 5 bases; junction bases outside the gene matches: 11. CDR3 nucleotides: TGTGCCAGCTCACCTAGTAGCGGGGCCCACGGGGAGACCCAGTACTTC. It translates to CASSPSSGAHGETQYF.

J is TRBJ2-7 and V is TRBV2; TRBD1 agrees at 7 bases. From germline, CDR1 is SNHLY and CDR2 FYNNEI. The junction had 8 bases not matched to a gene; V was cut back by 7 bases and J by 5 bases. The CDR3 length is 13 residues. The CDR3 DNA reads TGTGCCAGCACCTCAGACAGGGACAACGAGCAGTACTTC. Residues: CASTSDRDNEQYF. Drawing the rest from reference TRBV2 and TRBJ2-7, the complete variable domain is EPEVTQTPSHQVTQMGQEVILRCVPISNHLYFYWYRQILGQKVEFLVSFYNNEISEKSEIFDDQFSVERPDGSNFTLKIRSTKLEDSAMYFCASTSDRDNEQYFGPGTRLTVT.

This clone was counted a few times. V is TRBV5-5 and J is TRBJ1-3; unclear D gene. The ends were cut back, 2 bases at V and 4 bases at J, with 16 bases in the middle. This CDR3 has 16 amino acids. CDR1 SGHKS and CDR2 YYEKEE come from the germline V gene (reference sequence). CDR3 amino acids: CASSFRSRGSGNTIYF. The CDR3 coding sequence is TGTGCCAGCAGCTTTCGAAGTCGTGGGTCCGGAAACACCATATATTTT.

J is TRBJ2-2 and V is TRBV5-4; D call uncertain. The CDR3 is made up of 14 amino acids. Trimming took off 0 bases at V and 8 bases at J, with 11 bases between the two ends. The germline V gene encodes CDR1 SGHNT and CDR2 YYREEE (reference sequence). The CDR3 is CASSLVSASGELFF. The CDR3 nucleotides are TGTGCCAGCAGCTTGGTATCGGCCTCGGGGGAGCTGTTTTTT.

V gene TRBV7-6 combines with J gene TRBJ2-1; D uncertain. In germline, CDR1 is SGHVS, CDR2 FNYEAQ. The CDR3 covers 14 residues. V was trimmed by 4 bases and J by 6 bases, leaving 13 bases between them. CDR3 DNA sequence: TGTGCCAGCAGCTATCCCCCAGGTTCCAATGAGCAGTTCTTC. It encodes CASSYPPGSNEQFF.

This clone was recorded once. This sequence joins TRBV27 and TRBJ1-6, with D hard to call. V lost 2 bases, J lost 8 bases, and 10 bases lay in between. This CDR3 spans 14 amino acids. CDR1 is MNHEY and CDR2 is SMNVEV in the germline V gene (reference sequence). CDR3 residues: CASSLKGVYSPLHF. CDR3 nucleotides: TGTGCCAGCAGTTTAAAGGGCGTGTATTCACCCCTCCACTTT.

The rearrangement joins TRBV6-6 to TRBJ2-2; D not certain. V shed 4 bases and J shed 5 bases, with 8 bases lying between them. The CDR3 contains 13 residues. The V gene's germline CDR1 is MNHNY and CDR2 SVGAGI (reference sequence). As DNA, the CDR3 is TGTGCCAGCAGTTTAGAGATTACCGGGGAGCTGTTTTTT. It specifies CASSLEITGELFF.

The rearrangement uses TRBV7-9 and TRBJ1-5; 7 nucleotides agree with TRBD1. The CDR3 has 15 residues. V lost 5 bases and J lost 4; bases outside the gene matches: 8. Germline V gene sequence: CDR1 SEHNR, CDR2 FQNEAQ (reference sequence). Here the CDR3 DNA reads TGTGCCAGCAGCCCACAGGGGAGGGGGAATCAGCCCCAGCATTTT. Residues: CASSPQGRGNQPQHF.

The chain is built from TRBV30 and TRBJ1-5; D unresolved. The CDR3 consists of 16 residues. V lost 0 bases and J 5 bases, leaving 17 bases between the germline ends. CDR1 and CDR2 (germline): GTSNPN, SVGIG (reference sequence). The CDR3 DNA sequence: TGTGCCTGGAGTGTACGTAAGGGTTCCTTTTATCAGCCCCAGCATTTT. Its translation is CAWSVRKGSFYQPQHF.

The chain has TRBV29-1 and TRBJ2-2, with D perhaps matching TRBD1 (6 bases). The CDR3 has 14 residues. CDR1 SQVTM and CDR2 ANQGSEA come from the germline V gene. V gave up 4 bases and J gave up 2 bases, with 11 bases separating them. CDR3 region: CSVAGRGNTGELFF. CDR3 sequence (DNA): TGCAGCGTTGCGGGCAGGGGCAACACCGGGGAGCTGTTTTTT.

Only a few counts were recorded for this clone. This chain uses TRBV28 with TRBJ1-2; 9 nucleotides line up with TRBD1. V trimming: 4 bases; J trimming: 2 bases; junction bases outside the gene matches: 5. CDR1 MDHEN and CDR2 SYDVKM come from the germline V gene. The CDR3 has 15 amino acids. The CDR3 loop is CASSSPGTGNYGYTF. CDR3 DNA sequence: TGTGCCAGCAGTTCGCCCGGGACAGGGAACTATGGCTACACCTTC.

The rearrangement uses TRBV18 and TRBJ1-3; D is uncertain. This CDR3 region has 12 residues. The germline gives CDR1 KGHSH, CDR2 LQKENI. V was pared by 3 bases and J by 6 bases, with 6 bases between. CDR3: CASSPEENTIYF. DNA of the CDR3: TGTGCCAGCTCACCCGAGGAAAACACCATATATTTT.

The CDR3 DNA sequence: TGCAGCGTCGAAATCCAAGACAGGGGTCTAGAGGGCTACACCTTC. This gives the protein CSVEIQDRGLEGYTF. The chain uses TRBV29-1 and TRBJ1-2; TRBD1 aligns across 8 bases. The CDR3 sequence is 15 residues long. The J segment lost 8 bases and the V segment lost 6 bases, leaving 17 bases of the junction unmatched. Germline loops: CDR1 SQVTM, CDR2 ANQGSEA.

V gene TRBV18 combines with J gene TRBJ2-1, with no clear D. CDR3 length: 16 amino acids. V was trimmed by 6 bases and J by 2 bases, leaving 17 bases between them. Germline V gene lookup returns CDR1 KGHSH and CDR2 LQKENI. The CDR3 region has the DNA TGTGCCAGCTCCCCCCAGGTGGGTGCGGCCTACAATGAGCAGTTCTTC. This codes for CASSPQVGAAYNEQFF.

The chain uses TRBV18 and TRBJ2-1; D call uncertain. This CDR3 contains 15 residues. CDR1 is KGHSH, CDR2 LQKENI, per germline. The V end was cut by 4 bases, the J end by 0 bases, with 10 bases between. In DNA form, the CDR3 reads TGTGCCAGCTCACGAGGCGCCAGCTCCTACAATGAGCAGTTCTTC. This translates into CASSRGASSYNEQFF.

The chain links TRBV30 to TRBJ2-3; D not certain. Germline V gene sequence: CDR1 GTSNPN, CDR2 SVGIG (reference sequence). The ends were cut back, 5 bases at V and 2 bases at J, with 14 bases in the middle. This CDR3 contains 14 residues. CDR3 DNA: TGTGCCTGGGAGACTGGCCTAAACACAGATACGCAGTATTTT. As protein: CAWETGLNTDTQYF.

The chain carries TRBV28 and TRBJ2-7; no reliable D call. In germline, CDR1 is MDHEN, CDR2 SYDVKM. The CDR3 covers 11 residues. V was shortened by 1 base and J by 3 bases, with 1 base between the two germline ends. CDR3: CASSLYYEQYF. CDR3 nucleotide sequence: TGTGCCAGCAGTTTATACTACGAGCAGTACTTC.

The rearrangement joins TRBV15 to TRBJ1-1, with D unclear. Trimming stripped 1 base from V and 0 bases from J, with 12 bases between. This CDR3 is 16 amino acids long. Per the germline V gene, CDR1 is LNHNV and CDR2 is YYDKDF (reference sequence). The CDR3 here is CATSRGLAGLNTEAFF. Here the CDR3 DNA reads TGTGCCACCAGCAGAGGTTTGGCAGGACTGAACACTGAAGCTTTCTTT.

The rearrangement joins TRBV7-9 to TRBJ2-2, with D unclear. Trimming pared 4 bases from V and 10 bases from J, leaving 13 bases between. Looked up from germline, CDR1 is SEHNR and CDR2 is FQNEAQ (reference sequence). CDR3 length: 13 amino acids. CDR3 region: CASSSLDLTELFF. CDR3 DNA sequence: TGTGCCAGCAGCTCACTGGACCTAACGGAGCTGTTTTTT.

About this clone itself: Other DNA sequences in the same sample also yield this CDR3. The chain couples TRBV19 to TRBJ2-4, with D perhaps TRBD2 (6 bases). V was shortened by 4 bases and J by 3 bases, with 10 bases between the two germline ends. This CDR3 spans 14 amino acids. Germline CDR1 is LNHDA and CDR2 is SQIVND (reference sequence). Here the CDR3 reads CASSNPGDKNIQYF. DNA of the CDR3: TGTGCCAGTAGTAACCCGGGAGACAAAAACATTCAGTACTTC. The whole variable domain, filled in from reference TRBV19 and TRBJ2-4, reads DGGITQSPKYLFRKEGQNVTLSCEQNLNHDAMYWYRQDPGQGLRLIYYSQIVNDFQKGDIAEGYSVSREKKESFPLTVTSAQKNPTAFYLCASSNPGDKNIQYFGAGTRLSVL.

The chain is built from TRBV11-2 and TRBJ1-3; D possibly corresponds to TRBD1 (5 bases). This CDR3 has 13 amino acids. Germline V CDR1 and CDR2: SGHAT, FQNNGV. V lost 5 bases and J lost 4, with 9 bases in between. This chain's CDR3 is CASSPGPGNTIYF. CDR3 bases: TGTGCCAGCAGCCCGGGGCCGGGAAACACCATATATTTT. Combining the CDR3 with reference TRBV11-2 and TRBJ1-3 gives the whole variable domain EAGVAQSPRYKIIEKRQSVAFWCNPISGHATLYWYQQILGQGPKLLIQFQNNGVVDDSQLPKDRFSAERLKGVDSTLKIQPAKLEDSAVYLCASSPGPGNTIYFGEGSWLTVV.

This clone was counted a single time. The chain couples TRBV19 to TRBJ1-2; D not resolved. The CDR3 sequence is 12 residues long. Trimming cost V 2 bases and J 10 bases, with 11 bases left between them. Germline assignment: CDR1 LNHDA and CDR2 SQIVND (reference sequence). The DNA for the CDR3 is TGTGCCAGTAGTATAACGCAACAGCTCTACACCTTC. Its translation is CASSITQQLYTF. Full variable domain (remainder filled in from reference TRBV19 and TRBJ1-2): DGGITQSPKYLFRKEGQNVTLSCEQNLNHDAMYWYRQDPGQGLRLIYYSQIVNDFQKGDIAEGYSVSREKKESFPLTVTSAQKNPTAFYLCASSITQQLYTFGSGTRLTVV.

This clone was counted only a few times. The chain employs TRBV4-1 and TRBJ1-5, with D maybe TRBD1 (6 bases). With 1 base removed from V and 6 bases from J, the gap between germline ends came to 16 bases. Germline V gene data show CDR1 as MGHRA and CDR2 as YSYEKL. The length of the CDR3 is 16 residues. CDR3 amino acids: CASSQGTDLWSQPQHF. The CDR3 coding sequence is TGCGCCAGCAGCCAAGGGACAGACTTATGGAGTCAGCCCCAGCATTTT.

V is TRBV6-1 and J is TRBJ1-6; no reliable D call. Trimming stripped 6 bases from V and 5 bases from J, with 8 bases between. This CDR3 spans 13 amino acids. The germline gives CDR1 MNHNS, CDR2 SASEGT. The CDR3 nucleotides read TGTGCCAGCAGGGAACTCAATAATTCACCCCTCCACTTT. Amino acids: CASRELNNSPLHF.

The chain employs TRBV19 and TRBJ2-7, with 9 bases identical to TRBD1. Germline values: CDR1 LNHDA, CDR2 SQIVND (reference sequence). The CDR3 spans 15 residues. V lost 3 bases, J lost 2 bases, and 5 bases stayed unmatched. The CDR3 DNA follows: TGTGCCAGTAGTATGCCGGGACAGGGAACCTACGAGCAGTACTTC. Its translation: CASSMPGQGTYEQYF.

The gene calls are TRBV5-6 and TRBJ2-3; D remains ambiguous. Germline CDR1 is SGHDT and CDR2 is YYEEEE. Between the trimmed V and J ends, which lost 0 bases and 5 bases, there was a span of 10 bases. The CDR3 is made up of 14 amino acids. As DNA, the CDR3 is TGTGCCAGCAGCTTGGTTCAGGTAGAAGATACGCAGTATTTT. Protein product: CASSLVQVEDTQYF.

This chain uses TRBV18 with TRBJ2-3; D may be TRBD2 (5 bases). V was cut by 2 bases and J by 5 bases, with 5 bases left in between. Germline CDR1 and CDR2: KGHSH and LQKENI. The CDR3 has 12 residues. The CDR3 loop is CASSPGGDTQYF. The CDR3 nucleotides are TGTGCCAGCTCACCAGGAGGAGATACGCAGTATTTT.